These 10 T cell receptor beta chains share one sample of origin, sequenced in a study of early stage breast cancer tumors. Libraries were prepared by immunoSEQ multiplex PCR; TCRdb keeps only in-frame clonotypes and omits some of them. Of about 28,000 clones in the sample, roughly three fifths are singletons; the top ten hold 8.5%. The sequencing input was breast tumor tissue. All receptors derive from a person between 45 and 65 years old with breast cancer.

The genes are TRBV5-1 and TRBJ1-2, with unresolved D. This CDR3 has 15 amino acids. Per germline, CDR1 SGHRS and CDR2 YFSETQ. V was trimmed by 4 bases and J by 4 bases, leaving 17 bases between them. The CDR3 region is CASSKEVIHSYGYTF. The DNA of the CDR3 is TGCGCCAGCAGCAAGGAGGTGATCCATTCCTATGGCTACACCTTC.

This clone was counted only a few times. The chain uses TRBV7-2 and TRBJ2-7, with D perhaps TRBD1 (6 bases). The germline V and J ends were trimmed by 4 bases and 2 bases, with 6 bases remaining between them. This CDR3 region has 12 residues. Germline values: CDR1 SGHTA, CDR2 FQGNSA. The CDR3 sequence is CASSWGPYEQYF. The CDR3 nucleotides read TGTGCCAGCAGCTGGGGGCCCTACGAGCAGTACTTC. Using reference TRBV7-2 and TRBJ2-7 for the parts outside the CDR3, the full variable domain is GAGVSQSPSNKVTEKGKDVELRCDPISGHTALYWYRQSLGQGLEFLIYFQGNSAPDKSGLPSDRFSAERTGGSVSTLTIQRTQQEDSAVYLCASSWGPYEQYFGPGTRLTVT.

This clone is a singleton in its sample. The CDR3 DNA follows: TGTGCCAGCAGCTTTCGACGGACTAGACAGGCGCTTAACACTGAAGCTTTCTTT. Protein sequence: CASSFRRTRQALNTEAFF. The chain joins TRBV5-6 to TRBJ1-1; a possible D gene is TRBD1 (6 bases). With 2 bases removed from V and 2 bases from J, the gap between germline ends came to 22 bases. CDR1 is SGHDT, CDR2 YYEEEE, per germline. The CDR3 has 18 amino acids.

The chain links TRBV18 to TRBJ2-2; weak D call: TRBD2 (5 bases). The CDR3 length is 15 residues. Germline CDR1 is KGHSH and CDR2 is LQKENI. V was clipped by 2 bases and J by 4 bases, with 11 bases between them. Written as DNA, the CDR3 is TGTGCCAGCTCACCATCCCGGGGTTCCACCGGGGAGCTGTTTTTT. It codes for CASSPSRGSTGELFF.

The rearrangement uses TRBV9 and TRBJ2-7; D gene unclear. Trimming pared 3 bases from V and 2 bases from J, leaving 9 bases between. The CDR3 has 13 residues. Germline V gene data show CDR1 as SGDLS and CDR2 as YYNGEE. CDR3 in amino acids: CASSEADAYEQYF. The CDR3 DNA reads TGTGCCAGCAGCGAGGCCGACGCCTACGAGCAGTACTTC.

Only a few counts were recorded for this clone. This chain connects TRBV10-3 to TRBJ2-2; the match to TRBD2 covers 10 bases. The CDR3 consists of 15 residues. From germline, CDR1 is ENHRY and CDR2 SYGVKD. Trimming cost V 4 bases and J 3 bases; bases outside gene matches: 2. CDR3 nucleotide sequence: TGTGCCATCAGTGCTAGCGGGAGCGACACCGGGGAGCTGTTTTTT. Protein sequence: CAISASGSDTGELFF.

The rearrangement links TRBV18 to TRBJ2-3; unclear D gene. V was clipped by 3 bases and J by 1 base, with 8 bases between them. The CDR3 is 14 amino acids. Germline CDR1 KGHSH, CDR2 LQKENI. Here the CDR3 DNA reads TGTGCCAGCTCACCCTCGAGCGGCACAGATACGCAGTATTTT. It yields the protein CASSPSSGTDTQYF.

The gene calls are TRBV4-1 and TRBJ2-5; weak D call: TRBD2 (7 bases). CDR1 and CDR2 (germline): MGHRA, YSYEKL. This CDR3 spans 16 amino acids. Trimming pared 4 bases from V and 5 bases from J, leaving 20 bases between. CDR3 sequence: CASSPKGGSAGETQYF. Here the CDR3 DNA reads TGCGCCAGCAGCCCCAAGGGGGGGTCGGCTGGGGAGACCCAGTACTTC.

This clone was seen just once. This chain links TRBV7-6 with TRBJ2-1; 15 bases line up with TRBD2. V lost 5 bases, J lost 7 bases, and 3 bases stayed unmatched. There are 15 residues in the CDR3. The V gene's germline CDR1 is SGHVS and CDR2 FNYEAQ. The CDR3 sequence is CASSLGLAGGNEQFF. The CDR3 nucleotides read TGTGCCAGCAGCCTGGGACTAGCGGGAGGTAATGAGCAGTTCTTC.

This chain connects TRBV5-1 to TRBJ2-5; D ambiguous. The V gene's germline CDR1 is SGHRS and CDR2 YFSETQ. V was pared by 5 bases and J by 7 bases, with 18 bases between. CDR3 length: 14 amino acids. Here the CDR3 DNA reads TGCGCCAGCAGATCCGACGCGATTGGCGGGACCCAGTACTTC. Its protein is CASRSDAIGGTQYF. The full variable domain, rest sourced from reference TRBV5-1 and TRBJ2-5, is KAGVTQTPRYLIKTRGQQVTLSCSPISGHRSVSWYQQTPGQGLQFLFEYFSETQRNKGNFPGRFSGRQFSNSRSEMNVSTLELGDSALYLCASRSDAIGGTQYFGPGTRLLVL.